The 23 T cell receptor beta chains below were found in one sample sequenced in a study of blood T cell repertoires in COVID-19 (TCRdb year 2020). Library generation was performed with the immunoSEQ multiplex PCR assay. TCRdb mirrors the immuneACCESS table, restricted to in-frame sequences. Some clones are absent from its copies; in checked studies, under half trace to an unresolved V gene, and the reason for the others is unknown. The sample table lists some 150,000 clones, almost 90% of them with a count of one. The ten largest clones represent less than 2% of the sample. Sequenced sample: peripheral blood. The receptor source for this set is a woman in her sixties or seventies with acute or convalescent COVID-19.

CDR3 amino acids: CASSPGTGRNGANVLTF. The DNA of the CDR3 is TGTGCCAGCAGTCCCGGGACAGGGAGAAATGGGGCCAACGTCCTGACTTTC. The chain links TRBV3-1 (or the pseudogene TRBV3-2) to TRBJ2-6, with TRBD1 matching 9 bases. The CDR3 runs 17 residues. After removal of 6 bases from V and 3 bases from J, the junction contained 9 bases not matched to a gene. CDR1 and CDR2 (germline): LGHDT, YNNKEL (reference sequence).

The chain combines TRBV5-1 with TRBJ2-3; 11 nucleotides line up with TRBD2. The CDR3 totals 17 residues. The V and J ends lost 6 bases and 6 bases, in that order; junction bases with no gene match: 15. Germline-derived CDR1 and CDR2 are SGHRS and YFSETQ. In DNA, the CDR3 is TGCGCCAGCACCCTACGGGCTAGCGGGGGGCCCCGGGATACGCAGTATTTT. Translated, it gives CASTLRASGGPRDTQYF.

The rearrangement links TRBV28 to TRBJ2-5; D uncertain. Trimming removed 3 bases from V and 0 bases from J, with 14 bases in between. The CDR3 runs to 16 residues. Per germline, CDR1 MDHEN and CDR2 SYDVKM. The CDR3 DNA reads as TGTGCCAGCAGTTTCACAGACGGCAAGTACCAAGAGACCCAGTACTTC. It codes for CASSFTDGKYQETQYF.

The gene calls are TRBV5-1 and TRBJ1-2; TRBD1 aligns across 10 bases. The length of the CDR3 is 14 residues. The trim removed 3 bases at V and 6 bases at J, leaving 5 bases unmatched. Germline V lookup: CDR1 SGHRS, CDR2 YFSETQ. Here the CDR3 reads CASSSGQGLDGYTF. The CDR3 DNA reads TGCGCCAGCAGCTCGGGACAGGGGTTAGATGGCTACACCTTC.

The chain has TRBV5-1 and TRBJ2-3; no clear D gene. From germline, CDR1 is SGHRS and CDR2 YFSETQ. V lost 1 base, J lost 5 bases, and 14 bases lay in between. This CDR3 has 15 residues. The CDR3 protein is CASSLLGSLQDTQYF. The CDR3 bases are TGCGCCAGCAGCTTGTTGGGCAGCCTTCAAGATACGCAGTATTTT.

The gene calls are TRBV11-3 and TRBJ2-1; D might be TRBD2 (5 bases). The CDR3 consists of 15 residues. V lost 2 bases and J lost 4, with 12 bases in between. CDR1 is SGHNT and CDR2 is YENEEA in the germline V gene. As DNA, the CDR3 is TGTGCCAGCAGCTTATCCCGGACTGATTACAATGAGCAGTTCTTC. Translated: CASSLSRTDYNEQFF.

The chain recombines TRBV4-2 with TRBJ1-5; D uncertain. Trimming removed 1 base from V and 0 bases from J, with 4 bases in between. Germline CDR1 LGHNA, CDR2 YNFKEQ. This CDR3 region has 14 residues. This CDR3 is CASSQAGSNQPQHF. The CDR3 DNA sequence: TGTGCCAGCAGCCAAGCAGGTAGCAATCAGCCCCAGCATTTT.

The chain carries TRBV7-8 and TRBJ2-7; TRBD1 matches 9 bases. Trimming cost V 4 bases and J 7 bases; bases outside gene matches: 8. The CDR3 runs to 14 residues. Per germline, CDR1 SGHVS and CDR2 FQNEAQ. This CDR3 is CASSWRDRVGEQYF. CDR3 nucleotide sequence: TGTGCCAGCAGCTGGAGGGACAGGGTGGGGGAGCAGTACTTC.

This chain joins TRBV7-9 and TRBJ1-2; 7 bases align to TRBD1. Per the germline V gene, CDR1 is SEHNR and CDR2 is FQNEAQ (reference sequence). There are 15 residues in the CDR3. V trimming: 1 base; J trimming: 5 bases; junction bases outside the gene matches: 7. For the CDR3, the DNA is TGTGCCAGCAGCTTAGGCCTCGGGACAGCTTATGGCTACACCTTC. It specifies CASSLGLGTAYGYTF.

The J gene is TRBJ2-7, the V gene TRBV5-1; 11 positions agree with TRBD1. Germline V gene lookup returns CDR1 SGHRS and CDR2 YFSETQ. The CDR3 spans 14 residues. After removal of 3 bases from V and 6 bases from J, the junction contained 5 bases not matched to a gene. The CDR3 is CASSWGQGVGEQYF. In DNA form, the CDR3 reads TGCGCCAGCAGCTGGGGACAGGGGGTGGGCGAGCAGTACTTC.

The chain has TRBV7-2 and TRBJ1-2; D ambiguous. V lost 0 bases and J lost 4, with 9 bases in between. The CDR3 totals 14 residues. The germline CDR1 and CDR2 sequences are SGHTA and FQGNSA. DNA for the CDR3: TGTGCCAGCAGCTTAGCGGCGGCGTCCTATGGCTACACCTTC. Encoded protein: CASSLAAASYGYTF. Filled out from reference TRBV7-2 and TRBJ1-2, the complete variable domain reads GAGVSQSPSNKVTEKGKDVELRCDPISGHTALYWYRQSLGQGLEFLIYFQGNSAPDKSGLPSDRFSAERTGGSVSTLTIQRTQQEDSAVYLCASSLAAASYGYTFGSGTRLTVV.

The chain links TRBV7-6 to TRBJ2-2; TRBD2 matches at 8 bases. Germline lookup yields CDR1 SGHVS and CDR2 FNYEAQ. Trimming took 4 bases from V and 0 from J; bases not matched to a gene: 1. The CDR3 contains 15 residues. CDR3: CASSSGLANTGELFF. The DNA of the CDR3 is TGTGCCAGCAGCTCGGGACTAGCGAACACCGGGGAGCTGTTTTTT.

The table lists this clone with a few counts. The CDR3 loop is CASSFGQGEAFF. Written as DNA, the CDR3 is TGTGCCAGCAGCTTCGGACAGGGTGAAGCTTTCTTT. V and J are TRBV7-9 and TRBJ1-1, with 8 positions matching TRBD1. Germline-derived CDR1 and CDR2 are SEHNR and FQNEAQ (reference sequence). Unmatched junction bases numbered 1, after V lost 3 bases and J lost 7 bases. This CDR3 contains 12 residues.

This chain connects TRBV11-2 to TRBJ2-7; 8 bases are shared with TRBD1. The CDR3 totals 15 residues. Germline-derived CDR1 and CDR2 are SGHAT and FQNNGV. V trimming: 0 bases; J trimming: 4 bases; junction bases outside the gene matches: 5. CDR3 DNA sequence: TGTGCCAGCAGCTTAGACCGGACAGGGCCGTACGAGCAGTACTTC. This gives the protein CASSLDRTGPYEQYF.

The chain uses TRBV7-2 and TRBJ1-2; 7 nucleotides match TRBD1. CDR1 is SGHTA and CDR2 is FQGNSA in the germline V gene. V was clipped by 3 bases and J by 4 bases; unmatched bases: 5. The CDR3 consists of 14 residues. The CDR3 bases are TGTGCCAGCAGCTTCGACAGGGAGGTCTATGGCTACACCTTC. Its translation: CASSFDREVYGYTF.

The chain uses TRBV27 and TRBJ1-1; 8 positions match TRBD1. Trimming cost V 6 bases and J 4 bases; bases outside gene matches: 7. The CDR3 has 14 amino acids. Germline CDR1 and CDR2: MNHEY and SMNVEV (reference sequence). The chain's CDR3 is CASSPGTGTTEAFF. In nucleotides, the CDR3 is TGTGCCAGCAGCCCCGGGACAGGAACCACTGAAGCTTTCTTT.

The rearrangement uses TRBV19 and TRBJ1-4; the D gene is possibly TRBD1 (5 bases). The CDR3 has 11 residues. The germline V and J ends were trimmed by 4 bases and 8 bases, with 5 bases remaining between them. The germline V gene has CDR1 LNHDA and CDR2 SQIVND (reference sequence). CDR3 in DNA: TGTGCCAGTAGTAACAGGGAAAAACTGTTTTTT. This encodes CASSNREKLFF.

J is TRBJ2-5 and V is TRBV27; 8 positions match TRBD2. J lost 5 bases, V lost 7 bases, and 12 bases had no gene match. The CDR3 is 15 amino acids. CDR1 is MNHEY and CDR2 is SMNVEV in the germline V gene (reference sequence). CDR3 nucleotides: TGTGCCAGCAACAAACACGGGGGGGACTGGGAGACCCAGTACTTC. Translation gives CASNKHGGDWETQYF.

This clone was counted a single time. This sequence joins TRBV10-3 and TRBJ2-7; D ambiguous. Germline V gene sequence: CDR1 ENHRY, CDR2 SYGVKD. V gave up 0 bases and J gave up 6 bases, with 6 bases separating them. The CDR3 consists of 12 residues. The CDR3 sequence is CAISESAGEQYF. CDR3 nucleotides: TGTGCCATCAGTGAGTCCGCAGGCGAGCAGTACTTC.

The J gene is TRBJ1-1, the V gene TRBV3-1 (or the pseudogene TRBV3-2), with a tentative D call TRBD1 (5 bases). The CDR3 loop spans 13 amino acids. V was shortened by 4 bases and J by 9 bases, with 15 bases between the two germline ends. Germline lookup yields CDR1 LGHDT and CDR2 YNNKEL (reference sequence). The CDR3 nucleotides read TGTGCCAGCAGCCCACCCCGGGGGGGAAAAGCTTTCTTT. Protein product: CASSPPRGGKAFF.

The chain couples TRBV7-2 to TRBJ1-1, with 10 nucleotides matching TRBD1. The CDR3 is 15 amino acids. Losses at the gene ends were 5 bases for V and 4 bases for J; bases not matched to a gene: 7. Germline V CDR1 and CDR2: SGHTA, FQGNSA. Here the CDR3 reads CASSPLGDRGTEAFF. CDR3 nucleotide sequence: TGTGCCAGCAGCCCCCTTGGGGACAGGGGCACTGAAGCTTTCTTT. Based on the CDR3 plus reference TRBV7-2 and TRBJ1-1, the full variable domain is GAGVSQSPSNKVTEKGKDVELRCDPISGHTALYWYRQSLGQGLEFLIYFQGNSAPDKSGLPSDRFSAERTGGSVSTLTIQRTQQEDSAVYLCASSPLGDRGTEAFFGQGTRLTVV.

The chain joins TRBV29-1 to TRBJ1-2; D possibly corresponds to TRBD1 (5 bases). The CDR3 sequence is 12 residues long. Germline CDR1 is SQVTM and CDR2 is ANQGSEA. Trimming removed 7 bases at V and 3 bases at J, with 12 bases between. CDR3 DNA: TGCAGCGGCGGGGGGTCAGACTATGGCTACACCTTC. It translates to CSGGGSDYGYTF. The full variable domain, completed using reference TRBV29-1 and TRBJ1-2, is SAVISQKPSRDICQRGTSLTIQCQVDSQVTMMFWYRQQPGQSLTLIATANQGSEATYESGFVIDKFPISRPNLTFSTLTVSNMSPEDSSIYLCSGGGSDYGYTFGSGTRLTVV.

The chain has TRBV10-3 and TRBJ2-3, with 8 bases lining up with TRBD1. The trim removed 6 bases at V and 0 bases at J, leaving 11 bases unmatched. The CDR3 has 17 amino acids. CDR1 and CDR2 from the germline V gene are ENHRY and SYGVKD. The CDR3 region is CAISASRGRVSTDTQYF. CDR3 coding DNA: TGTGCCATCAGCGCGTCCAGGGGGCGGGTGAGCACAGATACGCAGTATTTT.